A selection of T cell receptor beta chains follows, all from one sample in a study of shared clonotypes between healthy human individuals. TCRdb's copy holds only in-frame clones and misses some; the assay was immunoSEQ multiplex PCR. The sample gives more than 500,000 clones, more than 95% of which show up once; around 0.066% is in the top ten. The sample comprised naive CD4+ T cells sorted from blood. These receptors all come from a woman aged 30 to 39 in good health. The CDR3 runs from the conserved cysteine through the conserved F or W. D genes are given only for firm matches. Part of the rows lack a size; the others show once, few, many or a class for expanded clones.

V,D,size,J,CDR3,DNA
TRBV6-5,-,-,TRBJ2-6,CASSYRFSGANVLTF,TGTGCCAGCAGTTACAGGTTCTCTGGGGCCAACGTCCTGACTTTC
TRBV5-1,-,-,TRBJ2-5,CASRGETQYF,TGCGCCAGCAGAGGTGAGACCCAGTACTTC
TRBV29-1,TRBD1,-,TRBJ1-5,CSVRPGQGSNQPQHF,TGCAGCGTCAGGCCGGGACAGGGTAGCAATCAGCCCCAGCATTTT
TRBV28,TRBD2,once,TRBJ2-1,CASSLIAGGTYNEQFF,TGTGCCAGCAGTTTAATAGCGGGAGGTACCTACAATGAGCAGTTCTTC
TRBV6-1,TRBD1,-,TRBJ2-7,CASSGQGSYEQYF,TGTGCCAGCAGCGGACAGGGGTCATACGAGCAGTACTTC
TRBV28,-,-,TRBJ1-1,CASSIKKMGLAFF,TGTGCCAGCAGTATTAAGAAGATGGGGCTGGCTTTCTTT
TRBV9,TRBD2,once,TRBJ2-7,CASSLGTSDYEQYF,TGTGCCAGCAGCCTCGGGACTAGCGACTACGAGCAGTACTTC
TRBV21-1,-,-,TRBJ2-7,CASSKGEVGDEQYF,TGTGCCAGCAGCAAGGGCGAGGTGGGGGACGAGCAGTACTTC
TRBV10-3,TRBD2,-,TRBJ2-3,CAISQRGRGSPDTQYF,TGTGCCATCAGCCAAAGAGGGCGGGGGTCGCCAGATACGCAGTATTTT
TRBV28,-,-,TRBJ1-2,CASSPPDGVTYGYTF,TGTGCCAGCAGCCCCCCGGACGGAGTGACCTATGGCTACACCTTC
TRBV18,-,-,TRBJ1-5,CASSPMQTNQPQHF,TGTGCCAGCTCACCCATGCAGACAAATCAGCCCCAGCATTTT
TRBV5-1,-,-,TRBJ1-1,CASSLIGGPGLTEAFF,TGCGCCAGCAGCTTGATCGGGGGCCCTGGTTTGACTGAAGCTTTCTTT
TRBV29-1,-,-,TRBJ1-4,CSVSRRFNEKLFF,TGCAGCGTGAGCCGACGGTTTAATGAAAAACTGTTTTTT
TRBV6-6,TRBD2,-,TRBJ2-7,CASRTTSGPYEQYF,TGTGCCAGCAGGACGACTAGCGGACCCTACGAGCAGTACTTC
TRBV5-8,TRBD1,-,TRBJ1-2,CASSPGQDFNYGYTF,TGTGCCAGCAGCCCGGGACAGGACTTTAACTATGGCTACACCTTC
TRBV6-1,-,-,TRBJ2-7,CASSWTVNSYEQYF,TGTGCCAGCAGTTGGACAGTAAACTCCTACGAGCAGTACTTC
TRBV2,-,-,TRBJ2-1,CASCGFSDEQFF,TGTGCCAGCTGCGGTTTTTCGGACGAGCAGTTCTTC
TRBV2,-,-,TRBJ2-7,CASSWRGHPVQYF,TGTGCCAGCTCCTGGAGGGGACACCCGGTGCAGTACTTC
TRBV19,-,-,TRBJ1-1,CASSIPNTEAFF,TGTGCCAGTAGTATACCGAACACTGAAGCTTTCTTT
TRBV28,TRBD1,-,TRBJ1-5,CASSQDRGDQPQHF,TGTGCCAGCAGCCAGGACAGGGGCGATCAGCCCCAGCATTTT
TRBV19,-,-,TRBJ2-3,CASKALHRSTDTQYF,TGTGCCAGTAAGGCCCTCCATCGGTCCACAGATACGCAGTATTTT